The 13 T cell receptor beta chains given below trace back to one sample, sequenced in a study of tumor-infiltrating lymphocytes in primary liver carcinoma. Starting from approximately 500 ng of total RNA, TCR beta cDNA was produced with a primer in the constant region. Construction of TCR beta libraries relied on three successive nested multiplex PCR rounds employing slightly modified ARM-PCR. For approximately 11 cycles apiece, the opening two PCR rounds ran with TRBV1-TRBV30 forward primers and a C-beta reverse primer. Each CDR3 protein is one row after TCRdb ran MiXCR on the multiplex PCR reads. The table records approximately 330,000 distinct CDR3 sequences, 65% of them present only once. In addition to blood RNA drawn from unsorted whole blood, germline DNA was extracted. Input material: peripheral blood. These receptors originate from a middle-aged man with primary liver carcinoma and hepatitis B virus infection.

Details on this clonotype: The germline gene is not matched at one end of the junction; a read error may be the cause. The J gene is TRBJ2-3, the V gene TRBV11-2; D gene ambiguous. The CDR3 runs 17 residues. Germline CDR1 and CDR2: SGHAT and FQNNGV. The CDR3 sequence is CANSFPVEATTTDTHYF. CDR3 nucleotide sequence: TGTGCCAACAGCTTTCCCGTTGAGGCCACGACCACTGATACGCACTATTTT.

The sample holds one count of this clonotype. A much bigger clone sits one base away, suggesting this may be a read error. No conserved phenylalanine or tryptophan is present at the end of the CDR3, so a read error is the likely explanation. This chain uses TRBV6-2 or TRBV6-3 with TRBJ2-2; D uncertain. The V gene's germline CDR1 is MNHEY and CDR2 SVGEGT. This CDR3 contains 14 residues. V lost 4 bases and J 6 bases, leaving 12 bases between the germline ends. CDR3 loop: CASSSQVPSGELFL. CDR3 bases: TGTGCCAGCAGTTCTCAGGTTCCGTCCGGGGAGCTGTTTTTG.

The gene calls are TRBV10-3 and TRBJ2-1; D is possibly TRBD2 (5 bases). CDR1 is ENHRY and CDR2 is SYGVKD in the germline V gene. The CDR3 covers 15 residues. The V end lost 3 bases, the J end lost 9 bases, and 18 bases lay between the germline ends. The CDR3 is CAISDLITGTAEQFF. CDR3 in DNA: TGTGCCATCAGTGATTTAATAACGGGAACCGCTGAGCAGTTCTTC.

The chain couples TRBV6-2 or TRBV6-3 to TRBJ1-5; a weak D match, TRBD1 (6 bases). The CDR3 contains 15 residues. V lost 3 bases, J lost 3 bases, and 12 bases lay in between. The germline V gene has CDR1 MNHEY and CDR2 SVGEGT. The CDR3 sequence is CASSYTGSNNQPQHF. As DNA, the CDR3 is TGTGCCAGCAGTTATACAGGGAGCAACAATCAGCCCCAGCATTTT.

With regard to this clonotype: Relative to the germline gene, one junction end is altered; a read error may explain this. The rearrangement joins TRBV11-2 to TRBJ2-2; 10 positions match TRBD2. Germline lookup yields CDR1 SGHAT and CDR2 FQNNGV. The CDR3 length is 15 residues. The CDR3 nucleotides read TGCGCCAGCAGCTCTAGCGGGAGTGCCCCCGGGAAGCTGTTTTTT. It translates to CASSSSGSAPGKLFF.

The chain uses TRBV28 and TRBJ2-7, with TRBD2 matching 11 bases. In germline, CDR1 is MDHEN, CDR2 SYDVKM. The CDR3 contains 16 residues. Unmatched junction bases numbered 9, after V lost 4 bases and J lost 4 bases. The CDR3 loop is CASSSPTSGDRYEQYF. In DNA, the CDR3 is TGTGCCAGCAGTTCCCCGACTAGCGGGGATCGGTACGAGCAGTACTTC.

Ten or more counts support this clonotype. V usage is TRBV6-2 or TRBV6-3 and J usage is TRBJ2-3; 10 bases fit TRBD2. This CDR3 has 13 residues. The germline V gene encodes CDR1 MNHEY and CDR2 SVGEGT. J gave up 3 bases and V 7 bases, and 1 base lay outside the gene matches. The CDR3 sequence is CASKLAGTDTQYF. CDR3 DNA sequence: TGTGCCAGCAAACTAGCGGGGACAGATACGCAGTATTTT.

This rearrangement joins TRBV7-9 to TRBJ2-1, with TRBD1 matching over 9 bases. Germline V gene data show CDR1 as SEHNR and CDR2 as FQNEAQ (reference sequence). The CDR3 spans 20 residues. With 0 bases clipped from V and 0 bases from J, the junction kept 12 bases outside the gene matches. This CDR3 reads CASSLASGTGRYSSYNEQFF. Here the CDR3 DNA reads TGTGCCAGCAGCTTAGCGTCCGGGACAGGGAGATATAGCTCCTACAATGAGCAGTTCTTC.

The rearrangement joins TRBV29-1 to TRBJ2-5; D call uncertain. V was clipped by 8 bases and J by 9 bases, with 19 bases between them. The CDR3 extends over 12 amino acids. The germline CDR1 and CDR2 sequences are SQVTM and ANQGSEA. CDR3 region: CSIAFCGPAQYF. The CDR3 nucleotides read TGCAGCATCGCCTTCTGTGGGCCGGCCCAGTACTTC.

There are a few counts of this clonotype. The CDR3 is CATSETTGHEDQYF. The CDR3 nucleotides read TGTGCCACCAGTGAGACGACAGGCCACGAGGACCAGTACTTC. This chain connects TRBV24-1 to TRBJ2-5; TRBD1 is a possible D gene (6 bases). CDR1 is KGHDR and CDR2 is SFDVKD in the germline V gene. This CDR3 is 14 amino acids long. V dropped 4 bases and J dropped 10 bases, with 18 bases sitting between them.

This clonotype came up many times. The genes are TRBV29-1 and TRBJ2-3; 8 bases align to TRBD2. CDR1 SQVTM and CDR2 ANQGSEA come from the germline V gene. The junction had 5 bases not matched to a gene; V was cut back by 2 bases and J by 1 base. This CDR3 has 15 amino acids. CDR3 sequence reads: CSVESWREGTDTQYF. The CDR3 DNA reads TGCAGCGTTGAATCCTGGCGGGAGGGCACAGATACGCAGTATTTT.

The chain links TRBV11-2 to TRBJ2-7; D unclear. In germline, CDR1 is SGHAT, CDR2 FQNNGV. V lost 6 bases and J 10 bases, leaving 16 bases between the germline ends. The CDR3 sequence is 12 residues long. The CDR3 nucleotides are TGTGCCAGCAGGGAACATCAGCTCCATCAGTACTTC. Translated, it gives CASREHQLHQYF.

Note on this clonotype: Relative to the germline gene, one junction end is altered; a read error may explain this. CDR3 sequence (DNA): TGTGCCAGCAGCCCCCAGGTGAGGGGCTACGAGCAGTACTTT. Protein product: CASSPQVRGYEQYF. The chain links TRBV11-2 to TRBJ2-7; either TRBD1 or TRBD2 may supply D (5 bases each). In germline, CDR1 is SGHAT, CDR2 FQNNGV. This CDR3 region has 14 residues.